The 2 T cell receptor beta chains in this list originate from one sample, sequenced in a study of Ad26.COV2.S vaccination and SARS-CoV-2 variants. Treatment noted: roughly 18 received Ad26.COV2.S at low or high dose, single or two shots; roughly 5 received placebo; per-sample allocation not given. Collection of the samples took place on day 63 after the first injection of vaccine or placebo. Data came from immunoSEQ multiplex PCR; TCRdb stores just in-frame clones and leaves some out. This sample carries 440,000 or so clones, about nine tenths of them seen once, and the ten largest clones take about 1.7%. This material consisted of peripheral blood, taken in a trial of Ad26.COV2.S vaccine versus placebo. The receptors derive from a person between 18 and 59 years old who received the Ad26.COV2.S COVID-19 vaccine or a placebo.

The chain has TRBV5-4 and TRBJ1-4; D gene unclear. CDR1 SGHNT and CDR2 YYREEE come from the germline V gene (reference sequence). With 4 bases removed from V and 0 bases from J, the gap between germline ends came to 7 bases. This CDR3 has 14 residues. The CDR3 sequence is CASSLSATNEKLFF. CDR3 nucleotide sequence: TGTGCCAGCAGCCTCAGTGCAACTAATGAAAAACTGTTTTTT. Looking up the rest from reference TRBV5-4 and TRBJ1-4 gives the full variable domain: ETGVTQSPTHLIKTRGQQVTLRCSSQSGHNTVSWYQQALGQGPQFIFQYYREEENGRGNFPPRFSGLQFPNYSSELNVNALELDDSALYLCASSLSATNEKLFFGSGTQLSVL.

The chain carries TRBV29-1 and TRBJ2-3; a weak D match, TRBD1 (6 bases). V lost 1 base to trimming and J lost 4 bases, with 6 bases between them. From germline, CDR1 is SQVTM and CDR2 ANQGSEA. This CDR3 spans 12 amino acids. The CDR3 loop reads CSVEAGADTQYF. CDR3 in DNA: TGCAGCGTTGAAGCAGGGGCAGATACGCAGTATTTT.